The T cell receptor (beta chain) described here comes from a study of blood T cell repertoires in COVID-19. TCRdb keeps only in-frame clones here, not all; method: immunoSEQ multiplex PCR. The sample includes about 190,000 clones, less than 85% of them seen just once. Germline values: CDR1 LGHNA, CDR2 YSLEER. The CDR3 is 14 residues long. The ends were cut back, 0 bases at V and 5 bases at J, with 7 bases in the middle. The receptor was isolated from a woman in her 50s with acute or convalescent COVID-19. The sequenced material came from peripheral blood. This sequence joins TRBV4-3 and TRBJ2-2; unclear D gene. CDR3 DNA sequence: TGCGCCAGCAGCCAAGACACTCCGACCGGGGAGCTGTTTTTT. It is translated as CASSQDTPTGELFF.